The T cell receptor beta chain under discussion was sequenced for a study of blood T cell repertoires in COVID-19. Here immunoSEQ multiplex PCR was the method, and the copy in TCRdb shows in-frame clones only, minus some. The profile shows about 73,000 clones, over 70% of them singletons. Germline-derived CDR1 and CDR2 are SGHAT and FQNNGV. The germline V and J ends were trimmed by 5 bases and 4 bases, with 12 bases remaining between them. This CDR3 region has 13 residues. This sequence was found in a man aged 45 to 65 with active COVID-19. The J gene is TRBJ2-7, the V gene TRBV11-2; a weak D match, TRBD1 (6 bases). The specimen was peripheral blood. The CDR3 bases are TGTGCCAGCAGCATGACAGGCGGGTACGAGCAGTACTTC. Amino acid sequence: CASSMTGGYEQYF.